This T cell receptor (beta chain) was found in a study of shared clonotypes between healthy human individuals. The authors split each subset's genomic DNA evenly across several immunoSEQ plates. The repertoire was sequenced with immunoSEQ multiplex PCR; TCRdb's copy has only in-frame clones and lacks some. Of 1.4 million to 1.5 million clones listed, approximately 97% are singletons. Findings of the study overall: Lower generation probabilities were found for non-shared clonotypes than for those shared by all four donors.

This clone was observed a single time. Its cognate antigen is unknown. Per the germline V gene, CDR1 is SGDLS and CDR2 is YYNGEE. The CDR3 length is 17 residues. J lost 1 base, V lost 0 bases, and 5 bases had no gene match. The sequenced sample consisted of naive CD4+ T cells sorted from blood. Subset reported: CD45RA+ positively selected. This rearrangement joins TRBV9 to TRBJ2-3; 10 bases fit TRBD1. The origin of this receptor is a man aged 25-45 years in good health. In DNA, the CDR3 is TGTGCCAGCAGCGTAGGACTCGGGACAGGGGGCACAGATACGCAGTATTTT. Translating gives CASSVGLGTGGTDTQYF.